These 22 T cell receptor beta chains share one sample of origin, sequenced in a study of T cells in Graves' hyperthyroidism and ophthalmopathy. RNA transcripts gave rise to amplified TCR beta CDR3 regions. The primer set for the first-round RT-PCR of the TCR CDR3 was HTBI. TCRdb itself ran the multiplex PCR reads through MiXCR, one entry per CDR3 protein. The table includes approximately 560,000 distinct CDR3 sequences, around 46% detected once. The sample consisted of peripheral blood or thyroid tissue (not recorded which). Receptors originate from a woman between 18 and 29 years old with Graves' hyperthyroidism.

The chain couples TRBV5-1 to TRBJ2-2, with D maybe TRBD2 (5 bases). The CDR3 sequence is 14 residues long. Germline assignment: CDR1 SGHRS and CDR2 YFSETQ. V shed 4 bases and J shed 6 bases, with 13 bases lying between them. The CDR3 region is CASSQTTVAGELFF. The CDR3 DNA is TGCGCCAGCAGCCAGACTACTGTAGCCGGGGAGCTGTTTTTT.

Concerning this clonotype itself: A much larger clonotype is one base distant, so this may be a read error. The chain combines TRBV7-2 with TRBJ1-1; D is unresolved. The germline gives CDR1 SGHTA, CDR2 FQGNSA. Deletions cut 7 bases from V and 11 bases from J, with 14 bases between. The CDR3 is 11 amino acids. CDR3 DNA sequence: TGTGCCAGCAACTCAGGCTCGGGGGCTTTCTTT. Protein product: CASNSGSGAFF.

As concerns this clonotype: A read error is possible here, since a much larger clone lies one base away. DNA of the CDR3: TGCGCCAGCAGCTCGGAGGACAGGGCTCAGCCCCAGCATTTT. Protein product: CASSSEDRAQPQHF. The chain carries TRBV5-1 and TRBJ1-5; 8 nucleotides align to TRBD1. Germline trimming cut 3 bases from V and 6 bases from J; bases unmatched to any gene: 5. There are 14 residues in the CDR3. Germline loops: CDR1 SGHRS, CDR2 YFSETQ.

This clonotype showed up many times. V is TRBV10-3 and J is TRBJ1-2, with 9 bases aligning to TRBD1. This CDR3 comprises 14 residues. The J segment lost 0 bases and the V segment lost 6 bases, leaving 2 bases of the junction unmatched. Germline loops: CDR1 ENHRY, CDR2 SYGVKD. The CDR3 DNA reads TGTGCCATCAGGTGGACAGGGGCTAACTATGGCTACACCTTC. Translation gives CAIRWTGANYGYTF.

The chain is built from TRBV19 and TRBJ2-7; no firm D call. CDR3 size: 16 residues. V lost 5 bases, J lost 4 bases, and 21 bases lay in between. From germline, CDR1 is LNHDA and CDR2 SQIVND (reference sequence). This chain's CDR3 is CASSGQTDSSFYEQYF. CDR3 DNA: TGTGCCAGTAGTGGCCAAACAGATTCCTCATTTTACGAGCAGTACTTC.

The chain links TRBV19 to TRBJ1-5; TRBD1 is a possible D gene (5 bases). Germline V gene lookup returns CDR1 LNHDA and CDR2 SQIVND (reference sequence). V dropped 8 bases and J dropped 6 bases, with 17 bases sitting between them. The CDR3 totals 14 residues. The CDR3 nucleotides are TGTGCCAGTTACTCGGGTGGGGGTGGTCAGCCCCAGCATTTT. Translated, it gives CASYSGGGGQPQHF.

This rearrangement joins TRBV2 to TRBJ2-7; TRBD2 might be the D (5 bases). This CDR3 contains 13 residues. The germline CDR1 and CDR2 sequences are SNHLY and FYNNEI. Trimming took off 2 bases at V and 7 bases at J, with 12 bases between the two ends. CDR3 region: CASSEPSGGEQYF. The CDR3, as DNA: TGTGCCAGCAGTGAACCCTCAGGCGGGGAGCAGTACTTC.

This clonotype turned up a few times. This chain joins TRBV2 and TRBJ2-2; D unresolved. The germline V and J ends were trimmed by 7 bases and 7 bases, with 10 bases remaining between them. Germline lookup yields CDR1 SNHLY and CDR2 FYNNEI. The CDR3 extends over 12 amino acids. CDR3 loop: CASTVDHGELFF. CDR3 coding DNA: TGTGCCAGCACGGTGGATCACGGGGAGCTGTTTTTT. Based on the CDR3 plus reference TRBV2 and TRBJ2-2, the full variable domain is EPEVTQTPSHQVTQMGQEVILRCVPISNHLYFYWYRQILGQKVEFLVSFYNNEISEKSEIFDDQFSVERPDGSNFTLKIRSTKLEDSAMYFCASTVDHGELFFGEGSRLTVL.

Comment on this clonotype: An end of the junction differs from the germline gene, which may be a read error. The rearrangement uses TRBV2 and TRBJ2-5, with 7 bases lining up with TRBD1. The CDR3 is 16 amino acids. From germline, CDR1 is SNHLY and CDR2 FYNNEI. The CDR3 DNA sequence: TGTGCCAGCAGTGAAGCGCTGGGACAGAGAGTAGAGGCCCAGTACTTC. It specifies CASSEALGQRVEAQYF.

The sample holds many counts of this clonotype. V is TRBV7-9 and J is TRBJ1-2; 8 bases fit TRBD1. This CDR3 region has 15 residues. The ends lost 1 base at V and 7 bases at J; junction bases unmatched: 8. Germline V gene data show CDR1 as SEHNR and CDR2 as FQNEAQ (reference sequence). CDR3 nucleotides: TGTGCCAGCAGCTTAGATGGACAGGGTTCGGTTGGCTACACCTTC. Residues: CASSLDGQGSVGYTF.

Written as DNA, the CDR3 is TGTGCCAGCAGCAATAACAGGGGGCAAAACACTGAAGCTTTCTTT. This encodes CASSNNRGQNTEAFF. This chain joins TRBV7-2 and TRBJ1-1; TRBD1 matches at 9 bases. This CDR3 spans 15 amino acids. CDR1 and CDR2 from the germline V gene are SGHTA and FQGNSA. V shed 5 bases, J shed 2 bases, and the junction held 6 bases outside the gene matches.

The chain's CDR3 is CASARLEGEQYF. DNA of the CDR3: TGTGCCAGCGCAAGGCTGGAGGGCGAGCAGTACTTC. The rearrangement links TRBV2 to TRBJ2-7, with a possible D match to TRBD2 (6 bases). This CDR3 is 12 amino acids long. V was cut by 8 bases and J by 6 bases, with 14 bases left in between. Germline V CDR1 and CDR2: SNHLY, FYNNEI.

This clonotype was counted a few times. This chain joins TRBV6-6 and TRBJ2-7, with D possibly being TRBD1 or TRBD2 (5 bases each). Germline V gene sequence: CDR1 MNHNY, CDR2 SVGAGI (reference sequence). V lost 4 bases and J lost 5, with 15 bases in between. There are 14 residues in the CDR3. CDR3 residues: CASSLNEGHHEQYF. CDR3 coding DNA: TGTGCCAGCAGTTTAAATGAGGGGCACCACGAGCAGTACTTC.

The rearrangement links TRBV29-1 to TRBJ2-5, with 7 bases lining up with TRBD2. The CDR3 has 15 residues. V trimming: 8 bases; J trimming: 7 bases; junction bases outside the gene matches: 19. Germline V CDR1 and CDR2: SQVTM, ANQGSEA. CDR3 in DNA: TGCAGCATTGCCCCCCTAGCGGAAAAGTGGGGGACCCAGTACTTC. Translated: CSIAPLAEKWGTQYF.

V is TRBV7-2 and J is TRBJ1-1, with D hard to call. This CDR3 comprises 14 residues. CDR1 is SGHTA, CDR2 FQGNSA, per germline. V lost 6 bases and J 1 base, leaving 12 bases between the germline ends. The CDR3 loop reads CASSFGWGNTEAFF. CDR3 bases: TGTGCCAGCAGTTTTGGGTGGGGGAACACTGAAGCTTTCTTT.

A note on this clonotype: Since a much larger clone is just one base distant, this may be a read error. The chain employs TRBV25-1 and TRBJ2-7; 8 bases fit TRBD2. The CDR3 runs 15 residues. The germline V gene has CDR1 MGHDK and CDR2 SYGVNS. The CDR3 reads CASSEGWREAYEQHF. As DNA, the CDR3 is TGTGCCAGCAGTGAAGGCTGGCGGGAGGCCTACGAGCAGCACTTC.

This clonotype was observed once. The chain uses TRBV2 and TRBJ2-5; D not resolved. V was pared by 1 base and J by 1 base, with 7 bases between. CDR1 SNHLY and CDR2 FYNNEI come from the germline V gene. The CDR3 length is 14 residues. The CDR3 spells CASSEDPPQETQYF. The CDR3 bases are TGTGCCAGCAGTGAAGATCCACCCCAAGAGACCCAGTACTTC.

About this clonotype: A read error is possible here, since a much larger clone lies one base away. The CDR3 DNA reads TGTGCCACGGACCCTACGGAGGAGATCGCCGGGGAGCTGTTTTTT. This translates into CATDPTEEIAGELFF. The chain joins TRBV10-3 to TRBJ2-2, with D maybe TRBD2 (5 bases). The CDR3 spans 15 residues. Trimming stripped 10 bases from V and 6 bases from J, with 21 bases between. Per germline, CDR1 ENHRY and CDR2 SYGVKD.

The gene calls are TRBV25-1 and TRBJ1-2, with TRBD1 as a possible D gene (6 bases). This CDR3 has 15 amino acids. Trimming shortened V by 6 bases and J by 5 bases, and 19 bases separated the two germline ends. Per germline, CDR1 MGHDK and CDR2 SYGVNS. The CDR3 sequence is CASSLAIATGYGYTF. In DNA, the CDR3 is TGTGCCAGCAGCTTAGCGATCGCAACAGGGTATGGCTACACCTTC.

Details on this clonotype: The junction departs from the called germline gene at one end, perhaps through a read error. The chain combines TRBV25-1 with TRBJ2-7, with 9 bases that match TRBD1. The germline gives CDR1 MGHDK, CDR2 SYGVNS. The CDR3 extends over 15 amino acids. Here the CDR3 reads CAIREIQGAAYEQCF. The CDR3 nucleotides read TGTGCCATCAGGGAAATACAGGGGGCGGCTTACGAGCAGTGCTTC.

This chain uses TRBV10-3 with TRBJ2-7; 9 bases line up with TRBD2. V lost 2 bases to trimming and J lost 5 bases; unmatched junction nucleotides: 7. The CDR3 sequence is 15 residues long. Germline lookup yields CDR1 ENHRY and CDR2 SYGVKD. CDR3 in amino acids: CAISEISSGSDEQYF. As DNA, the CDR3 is TGTGCCATCAGTGAGATAAGTAGCGGGAGTGACGAGCAGTACTTC.

Written as DNA, the CDR3 is TGTGCCAGCAGCCCTCTCTCAACCTACGAGCAGTACTTC. Encoded protein: CASSPLSTYEQYF. The V call is TRBV7-4, the J call TRBJ2-7; no definite D call. This CDR3 is 13 amino acids long. Germline V gives CDR1 SGHVT, CDR2 SQSDAQ. Trimming pared 5 bases from V and 2 bases from J, leaving 10 bases between.